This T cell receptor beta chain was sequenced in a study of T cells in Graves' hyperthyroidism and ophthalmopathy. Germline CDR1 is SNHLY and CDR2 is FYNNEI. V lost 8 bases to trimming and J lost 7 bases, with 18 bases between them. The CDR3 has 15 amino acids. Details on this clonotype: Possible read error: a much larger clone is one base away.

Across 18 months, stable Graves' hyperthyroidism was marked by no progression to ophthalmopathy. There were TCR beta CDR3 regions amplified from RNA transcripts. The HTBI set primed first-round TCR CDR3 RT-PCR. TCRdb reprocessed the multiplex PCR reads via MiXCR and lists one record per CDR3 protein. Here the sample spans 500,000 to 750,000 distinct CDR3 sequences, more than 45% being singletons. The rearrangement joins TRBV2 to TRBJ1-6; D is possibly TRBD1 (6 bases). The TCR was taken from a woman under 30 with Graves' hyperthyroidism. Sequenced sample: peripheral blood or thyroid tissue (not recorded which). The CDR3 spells CASGVKGQGNSPLHF. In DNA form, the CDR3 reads TGTGCCAGCGGCGTGAAGGGGCAGGGGAATTCACCCCTCCACTTT.